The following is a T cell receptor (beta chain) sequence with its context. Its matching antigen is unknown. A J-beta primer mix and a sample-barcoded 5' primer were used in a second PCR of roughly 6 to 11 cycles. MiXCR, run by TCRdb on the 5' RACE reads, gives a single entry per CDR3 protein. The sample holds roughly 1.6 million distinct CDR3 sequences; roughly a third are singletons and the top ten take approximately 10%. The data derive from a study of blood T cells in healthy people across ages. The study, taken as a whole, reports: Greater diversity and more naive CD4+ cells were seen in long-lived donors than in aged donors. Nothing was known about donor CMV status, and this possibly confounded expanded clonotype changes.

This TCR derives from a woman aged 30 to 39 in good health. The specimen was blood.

This CDR3 is CASFQGWYEQYF. CDR3 DNA sequence: TGTGCCAGCTTCCAGGGATGGTACGAGCAGTACTTC. This rearrangement joins TRBV6-1 to TRBJ2-7; a weak D match, TRBD1 (5 bases). This CDR3 region has 12 residues. V was clipped by 8 bases and J by 4 bases, with 12 bases between them. The germline gives CDR1 MNHNS, CDR2 SASEGT.